This TCR beta chain was documented in a study of high-grade serous ovarian cancer treatment subgroups (dated by TCRdb to 2020 to 2022). Describing the broader study: Sequencing yielded a mean of approximately 15,000 reads and 7,000 to 9,000 unique TCR beta rearrangements per sample. Under a laparoscopic triage algorithm, patients with high-grade serous ovarian cancer were grouped by complete gross resection or by neoadjuvant chemotherapy response, and the study profiled the TCR beta repertoires of these patients. Of the roughly 30 patients in the cohort, some ten had no residual disease after primary surgery (R0), some ten were excellent NACT responders, and some ten were poor NACT responders. Each patient contributed one primary tumor and two metastatic tumor samples, giving approximately 91 samples in total. Study-wide findings and limitations: The TCR repertoire analyses centered on CDR3, leaving CDR1 and CDR2 unanalyzed. Neoantigen level correlated positively with TCR clonal relatedness, and copy number variation and mutation load from whole-genome sequencing showed a positive trend with TCR clonal relatedness. Bulk tumor TCR sequencing lacked spatial information, limiting insight into HGSC tumor complexity and diversity. Repertoire similarity between tumors from the same patient ranged from roughly 0.095 to 0.8, while tumors from different patients showed almost no similarity.

The CDR3 numbers 15 residues from cysteine through phenylalanine. The sequence is cut down to CDR3 DNA, 45 bases in frame from base 1. Sequences MDHEN (CDR1) and SYDVKM (CDR2) are obtained from the germline V gene. V drops 6 bases and J drops 0 bases, leaving 14 bases in between. The 90 or so tumor samples were subjected to high-throughput TCR profiling using ImmunoSEQ. The authors' analysis ran thus. Richness (unique productive sequences), clonality, evenness and relatedness were included as repertoire diversity metrics, and similarity between samples was assessed with the Bhattacharyya coefficient. A sensitivity analysis excluded TCRs with fewer than two reads and gave consistent conclusions. This immuneACCESS table, as held by TCRdb, lists in-frame sequences with V and J called but not all clones. Of the missing ones, under half trace to an unresolved V gene in checked studies; the others have no known cause. D and trimming were read from the DNA, whereas the V and J calls and clone size are those reported in that table. The sample table lists approximately 2,000 clones, under 80% of them with a count of one. Around 13% of the sample lies in the top ten.

Points on this clone: Its antigen is currently not known. There are no base qualities to consult, and no much larger clone falls within one base.

The tumor samples were collected prior to definitive surgery or chemotherapy. Genomic DNA was extracted by the MD Anderson Biospecimen Extraction Resource, and TCR sequencing was done by the MD Anderson Cancer Genomics Laboratory. The sequence joins TRBV28 to TRBJ2-5; TRBD2 is a possible D gene, resting on 6 matching bases. The sequence was obtained from a human donor with high-grade serous ovarian cancer. Sequencing input: tumor tissue. The CDR3 is CASSSPGLYQETQYF. The sequenced DNA: TGTGCCAGCAGCTCTCCCGGACTATACCAAGAGACCCAGTACTTC.